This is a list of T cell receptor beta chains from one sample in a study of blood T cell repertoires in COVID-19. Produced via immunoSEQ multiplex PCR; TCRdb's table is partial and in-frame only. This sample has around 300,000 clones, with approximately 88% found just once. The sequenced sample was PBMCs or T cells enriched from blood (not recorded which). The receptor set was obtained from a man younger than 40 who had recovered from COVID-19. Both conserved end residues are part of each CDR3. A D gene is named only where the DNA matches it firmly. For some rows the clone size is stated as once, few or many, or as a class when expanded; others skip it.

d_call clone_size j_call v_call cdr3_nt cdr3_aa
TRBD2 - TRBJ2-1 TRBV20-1 TGCAGTGCTAGTTGGGGACTAGGGGATAATGAGCAGTTCTTC CSASWGLGDNEQFF
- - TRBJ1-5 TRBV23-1 TGCGCCAGCAGTCAAGACCGCGGGGGGGATAGCAATCAGCCCCAGCATTTT CASSQDRGGDSNQPQHF
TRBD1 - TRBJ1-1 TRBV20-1 TGCAGTGCTAGTGCCTGGGCAGGGGGGAACACTGAAGCTTTCTTT CSASAWAGGNTEAFF
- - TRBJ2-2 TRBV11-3 TGTGCCAGCAGCTTCGGGGGACGCAGCTTCACCGGGGAGCTGTTTTTT CASSFGGRSFTGELFF
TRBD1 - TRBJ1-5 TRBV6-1 TGTGCCAGCAGTGACCCGACAGGGATTAATAGCAATCAGCCCCAGCATTTT CASSDPTGINSNQPQHF
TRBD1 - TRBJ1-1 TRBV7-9 TGTGCCAGCAGCGAGAGACAGGGGGCGAGTTCCGCTTTCTTT CASSERQGASSAFF
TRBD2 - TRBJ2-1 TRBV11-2 TGTGCCACGACCTTGAAGGGACTAGCGGCCTATCATGAGCAGTTCTTC CATTLKGLAAYHEQFF
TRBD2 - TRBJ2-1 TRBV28 TGTGCCAGCAGCCTTACTAGCGGGTTGCGTAATGAGCAGTTCTTC CASSLTSGLRNEQFF
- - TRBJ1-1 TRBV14 TGTGCCAGCAGCCAAGGGCAGGGAGCTTTCTTT CASSQGQGAFF
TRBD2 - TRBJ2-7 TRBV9 TGTGCCAGCAGCGTAGCTAGCGCGGGGGGTACCTACGAGCAGTACTTC CASSVASAGGTYEQYF
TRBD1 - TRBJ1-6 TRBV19 TGTGCCAGTAGTACTCGGACAGGGGCCTATAATTCACCCCTCCACTTT CASSTRTGAYNSPLHF
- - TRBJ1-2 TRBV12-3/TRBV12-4 TGTGCCAGCAGTTTAGAGGGGCGTGGGGGCTACACCTTC CASSLEGRGGYTF
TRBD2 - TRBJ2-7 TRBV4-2 TGTGCCAGCAGCCAGGACCGTAGCGGGGGGAGCCCCGAGCAGTACTTC CASSQDRSGGSPEQYF
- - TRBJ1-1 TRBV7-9 TGCGCCAGCAGCTACGCAGGTGTCAACACTGAAGCTTTCTTT CASSYAGVNTEAFF
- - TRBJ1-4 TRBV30 TGTGCCTGGAGTCCCCCCGGGATCCGGGAATTTAATGAAAAACTGTTTTTT CAWSPPGIREFNEKLFF
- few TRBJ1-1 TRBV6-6 TGTGCCAGCAGTTACTCGGTGGTCGTGAGCACTGAAGCTTTCTTT CASSYSVVVSTEAFF
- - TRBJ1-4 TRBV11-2 TGTGCCAGCAGCCCGTCGGGTAATGAAAAACTGTTTTTT CASSPSGNEKLFF
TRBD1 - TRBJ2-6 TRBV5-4 TGTGCCAGCAGTTGGACAGGCAACTCTGGGGCCAACGTCCTGACTTTC CASSWTGNSGANVLTF
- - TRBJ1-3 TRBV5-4 TGTGCCAGCAGCTTGGACAACTCTGGAAACACCATATATTTT CASSLDNSGNTIYF
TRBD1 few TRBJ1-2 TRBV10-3 TGTGCCATCAGCACCCTCGGACAGGGATATGGCTACACCTTC CAISTLGQGYGYTF
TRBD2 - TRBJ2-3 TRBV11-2 TGTGCCAGCAGCTTTTTAGCGGGACTAGGAGATACGCAGTATTTT CASSFLAGLGDTQYF
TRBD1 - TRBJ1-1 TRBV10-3 TGTGCCATGGGGGACAGGGTAGACACTGAAGCTTTCTTT CAMGDRVDTEAFF
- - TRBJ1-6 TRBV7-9 TGTGCCAGCAGCTCGCAGGGCGGCGCGAATTCACCCCTCCACTTT CASSSQGGANSPLHF
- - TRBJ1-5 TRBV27 TGTGCCAGCAGTTTCGAGGGCCTTCGCAATCAGCCCCAGCATTTT CASSFEGLRNQPQHF
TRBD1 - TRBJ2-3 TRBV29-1 TGCAGCGTTGAAGAGTTGTCGGGACAGGGTCAAGATACGCAGTATTTT CSVEELSGQGQDTQYF
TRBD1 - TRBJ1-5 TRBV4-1 TGCGCCAGCAGCCAAGGGGGACAGGGTCAAAATCAGCCCCAGCATTTT CASSQGGQGQNQPQHF
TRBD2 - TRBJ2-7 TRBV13 TGTGCCAGCAGCACGACGACTAGCGGATCTTCCTACGAGCAGTACTTC CASSTTTSGSSYEQYF
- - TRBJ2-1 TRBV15 TGTGCCACGTCTTCTAGCGCCAATTACAATGAGCAGTTCTTC CATSSSANYNEQFF
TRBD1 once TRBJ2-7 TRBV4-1 TGCGCCAGCAGCCAAGCTACAGGGGAAGTGCAGTACTTC CASSQATGEVQYF
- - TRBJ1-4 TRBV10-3 TGTGCCATCAGTGACGGTCAGGGGACTAATGAAAAACTGTTTTTT CAISDGQGTNEKLFF
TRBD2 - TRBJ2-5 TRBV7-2 TGTGCCAGCAGCTTATTACCGGGACTAGCGACGGAGACCCAGTACTTC CASSLLPGLATETQYF
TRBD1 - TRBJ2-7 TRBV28 TGTGCCAGCAGAACCGGGACAGGGGGCTCCTACGAGCAGTACTTC CASRTGTGGSYEQYF